One and the same sample provided the 15 T cell receptor beta chains below, sequenced in a study of post-analysis software for immune sequencing data. These receptors' antigens are unknown. cDNA libraries of TCR beta carried unique molecular identifiers. Via MiXCR, TCRdb re-called the PCR reads, giving one row per CDR3 protein. This table holds about 570,000 distinct CDR3 sequences, 30% to 40% found once. Overall study findings and caveats: Patients had higher frequencies than controls of roughly five TRBV segments, including TRBV5-6, TRBV5-1 and TRBV20-1.

The sequencing input was blood. The origin of the receptors is a girl aged 2-17 years with multiple sclerosis.

This clonotype occurred a few times. The chain combines TRBV29-1 with TRBJ2-1; 9 bases fit TRBD2. Germline V gene sequence: CDR1 SQVTM, CDR2 ANQGSEA. The length of the CDR3 is 13 residues. The junction had 2 bases not matched to a gene; V was cut back by 6 bases and J by 2 bases. The CDR3 sequence: CSVSSGAYNEQFF. The CDR3 region has the DNA TGCAGCGTATCTAGCGGGGCCTACAATGAGCAGTTCTTC.

This clonotype was detected only a few times. The chain uses TRBV12-3 or TRBV12-4 and TRBJ1-1, with D maybe TRBD1 (6 bases). Trimming left V 2 bases short and J 3 bases short, with 10 bases between. The CDR3 covers 14 residues. The CDR3 loop is CASSLWGLDTEAFF. The DNA of the CDR3 is TGTGCCAGCAGTTTATGGGGGCTGGACACTGAAGCTTTCTTT.

The chain combines TRBV20-1 with TRBJ2-3, with 11 nucleotides matching TRBD2. After removal of 3 bases from V and 7 bases from J, the junction contained 9 bases not matched to a gene. Per germline, CDR1 DFQATT and CDR2 SNEGSKA (reference sequence). The CDR3 consists of 15 residues. In nucleotides, the CDR3 is TGCAGTGCTAGCGGGACTAGCGGTACCCGGAATACGCAGTATTTT. Translated: CSASGTSGTRNTQYF.

The chain has TRBV20-1 and TRBJ2-7, with a tentative D call TRBD1 (6 bases). The length of the CDR3 is 13 residues. Per germline, CDR1 DFQATT and CDR2 SNEGSKA (reference sequence). The V end was cut by 5 bases, the J end by 2 bases, with 13 bases between. DNA for the CDR3: TGCAGTGCTCCAAGACAGGTAACCTACGAGCAGTACTTC. Protein sequence: CSAPRQVTYEQYF.

Only a few counts were recorded for this clonotype. The genes are TRBV20-1 and TRBJ1-6; no clear D. Trimming cost V 3 bases and J 10 bases, with 13 bases left between them. This CDR3 spans 13 amino acids. The germline gives CDR1 DFQATT, CDR2 SNEGSKA (reference sequence). CDR3 DNA sequence: TGCAGTGCTAGTTCTGGGGAAGGATCACCCCTCCACTTT. Its protein is CSASSGEGSPLHF.

This chain links TRBV20-1 with TRBJ2-1; 9 bases fit TRBD2. With V trimmed by 1 base and J by 7 bases, 8 bases remained unmatched. The CDR3 has 15 amino acids. From germline, CDR1 is DFQATT and CDR2 SNEGSKA (reference sequence). As DNA, the CDR3 is TGCAGTGCTAGAGCGGCAGCGGGGGGTCGGAATGAGCAGTTCTTC. Translated: CSARAAAGGRNEQFF.

This clonotype was counted at least ten times. V usage is TRBV10-3 and J usage is TRBJ2-6; 8 bases match TRBD1. Germline V gene lookup returns CDR1 ENHRY and CDR2 SYGVKD. The junction had 12 bases not matched to a gene; V was cut back by 3 bases and J by 2 bases. The CDR3 is 19 residues long. DNA for the CDR3: TGTGCCATCAGTGAAATGGAGGGGACAGGAGCCCCTGGGGCCAACGTCCTGACTTTC. Protein sequence: CAISEMEGTGAPGANVLTF.

The V and J genes are TRBV12-3 or TRBV12-4 and TRBJ2-6; 8 bases are shared with TRBD1. V lost 4 bases and J lost 0; bases outside the gene matches: 8. The CDR3 runs to 18 residues. CDR3 region: CASSYRQGAFSGANVLTF. The CDR3 DNA follows: TGTGCCAGCAGTTACCGGCAGGGGGCCTTCTCTGGGGCCAACGTCCTGACTTTC.

There are a few counts of this clonotype. This rearrangement joins TRBV6-5 to TRBJ2-3; maybe TRBD1 (6 bases). The V and J ends lost 6 bases and 0 bases respectively, with 16 bases between them. The CDR3 is 16 residues long. Germline V CDR1 and CDR2: MNHEY, SVGAGI. The CDR3: CASRYRVLSSTDTQYF. DNA for the CDR3: TGTGCCAGCAGGTACAGGGTACTATCTAGCACAGATACGCAGTATTTT.

This clonotype was seen a handful of times. The DNA of the CDR3 is TGCAGTGCTCTGGCTAGCGGGGAAACGCAGTATTTT. It translates to CSALASGETQYF. The chain is built from TRBV20-1 and TRBJ2-3, with TRBD2 identical over 9 bases. J was trimmed by 9 bases and V by 5 bases; bases with no gene match: 6. This CDR3 has 12 amino acids. The germline CDR1 and CDR2 sequences are DFQATT and SNEGSKA (reference sequence).

The chain links TRBV20-1 to TRBJ1-2, with D maybe TRBD1 (5 bases). V dropped 4 bases and J dropped 3 bases, with 12 bases sitting between them. Germline CDR1 and CDR2: DFQATT and SNEGSKA (reference sequence). The CDR3 covers 13 residues. The CDR3 DNA follows: TGCAGTGCTACCCGCGACAGATACTATGGCTACACCTTC. Amino acids: CSATRDRYYGYTF.

This clonotype has more than one count but fewer than ten. This chain uses TRBV6-5 with TRBJ2-1, with a tentative D call TRBD2 (5 bases). In germline, CDR1 is MNHEY, CDR2 SVGAGI. The CDR3 totals 17 residues. V shed 0 bases and J shed 5 bases, with 17 bases lying between them. CDR3 in amino acids: CASSYSILDGEHNEQFF. Here the CDR3 DNA reads TGTGCCAGCAGTTACTCAATACTAGACGGGGAACACAATGAGCAGTTCTTC.

This clonotype showed up just a few times. This chain uses TRBV20-1 with TRBJ1-5; D is possibly TRBD1 (6 bases). Per germline, CDR1 DFQATT and CDR2 SNEGSKA (reference sequence). CDR3 length: 14 amino acids. V lost 3 bases to trimming and J lost 2 bases, with 11 bases between them. The CDR3: CSASRAGGNQPQHF. DNA of the CDR3: TGCAGTGCTAGTAGGGCAGGGGGCAATCAGCCCCAGCATTTT.

The chain links TRBV5-1 to TRBJ1-1; a possible D gene is TRBD1 (6 bases). The ends were cut back, 0 bases at V and 7 bases at J, with 7 bases in the middle. Germline loops: CDR1 SGHRS, CDR2 YFSETQ. CDR3 length: 12 residues. The CDR3 DNA reads TGCGCCAGCAGCTTGGGACAGGATGAAGCTTTCTTT. Translating gives CASSLGQDEAFF.

The gene calls are TRBV7-3 and TRBJ2-7; 7 positions match TRBD2. CDR1 and CDR2 from the germline V gene are SGHTA and FQGTGA. J gave up 0 bases and V 5 bases, and 10 bases lay outside the gene matches. The CDR3 runs 16 residues. DNA of the CDR3: TGTGCCAGCAGCCTAGGGAGGGACCCCGCCTCCTACGAGCAGTACTTC. It specifies CASSLGRDPASYEQYF.